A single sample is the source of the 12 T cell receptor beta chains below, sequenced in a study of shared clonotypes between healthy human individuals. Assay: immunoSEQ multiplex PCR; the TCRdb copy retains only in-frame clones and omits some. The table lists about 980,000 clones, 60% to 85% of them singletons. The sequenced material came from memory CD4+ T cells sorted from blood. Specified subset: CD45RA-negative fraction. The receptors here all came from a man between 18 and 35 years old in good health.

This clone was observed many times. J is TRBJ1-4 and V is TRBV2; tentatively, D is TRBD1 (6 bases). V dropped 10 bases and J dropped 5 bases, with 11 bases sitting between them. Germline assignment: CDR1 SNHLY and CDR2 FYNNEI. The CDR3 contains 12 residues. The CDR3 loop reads CAIQGSNEKLFF. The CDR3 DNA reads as TGTGCCATACAGGGTTCCAATGAAAAACTGTTTTTT.

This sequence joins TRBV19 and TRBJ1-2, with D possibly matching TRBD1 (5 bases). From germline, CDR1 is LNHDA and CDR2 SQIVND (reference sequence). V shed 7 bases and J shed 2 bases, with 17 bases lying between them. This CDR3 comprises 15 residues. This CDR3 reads CASKSGRIYNYGYTF. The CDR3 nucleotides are TGTGCCAGTAAATCGGGACGGATCTACAACTATGGCTACACCTTC.

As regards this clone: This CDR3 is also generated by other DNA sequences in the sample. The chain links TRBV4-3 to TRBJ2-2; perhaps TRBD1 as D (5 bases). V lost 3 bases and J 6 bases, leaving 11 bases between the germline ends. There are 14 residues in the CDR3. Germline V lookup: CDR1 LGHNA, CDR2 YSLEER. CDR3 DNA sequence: TGCGCCAGCAGCCAGGACCAGGGCCCCGGGGAGCTGTTTTTT. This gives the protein CASSQDQGPGELFF.

The CDR3 protein is CASSKGLAPDTQYF. The CDR3 DNA follows: TGTGCCAGCAGCAAGGGACTAGCCCCGGATACGCAGTATTTT. The rearrangement uses TRBV9 and TRBJ2-3; 9 bases align to TRBD2. This CDR3 is built from 14 residues. Germline assignment: CDR1 SGDLS and CDR2 YYNGEE. Losses at the gene ends were 4 bases for V and 6 bases for J; bases not matched to a gene: 6.

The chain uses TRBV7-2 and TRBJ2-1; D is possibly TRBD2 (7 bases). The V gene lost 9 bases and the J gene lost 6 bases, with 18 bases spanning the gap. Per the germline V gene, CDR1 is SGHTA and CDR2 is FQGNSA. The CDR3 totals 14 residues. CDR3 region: CASERGRDGNEQFF. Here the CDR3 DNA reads TGTGCCAGTGAAAGGGGGAGGGACGGCAATGAGCAGTTCTTC.

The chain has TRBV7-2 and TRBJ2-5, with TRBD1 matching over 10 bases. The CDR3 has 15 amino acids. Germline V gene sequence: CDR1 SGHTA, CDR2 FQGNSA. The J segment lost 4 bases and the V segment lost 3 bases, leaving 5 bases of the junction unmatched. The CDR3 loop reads CASSFRRDRGETQYF. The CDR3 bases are TGTGCCAGCAGCTTCCGACGGGACAGGGGAGAGACCCAGTACTTC.

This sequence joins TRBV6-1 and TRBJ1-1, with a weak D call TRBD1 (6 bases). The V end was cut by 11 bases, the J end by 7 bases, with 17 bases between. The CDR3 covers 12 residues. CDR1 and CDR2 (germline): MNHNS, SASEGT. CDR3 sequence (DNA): TGTGCCGGAGGGGGGGGCCAAATTGAAGCTTTCTTT. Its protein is CAGGGGQIEAFF.

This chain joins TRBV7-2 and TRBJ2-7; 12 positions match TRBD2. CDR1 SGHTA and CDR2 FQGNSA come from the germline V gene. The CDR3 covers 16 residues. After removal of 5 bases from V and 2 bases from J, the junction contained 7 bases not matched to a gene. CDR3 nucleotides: TGTGCCAGCAGCCTGGATGGGACTAGCGGGCCCTACGAGCAGTACTTC. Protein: CASSLDGTSGPYEQYF.

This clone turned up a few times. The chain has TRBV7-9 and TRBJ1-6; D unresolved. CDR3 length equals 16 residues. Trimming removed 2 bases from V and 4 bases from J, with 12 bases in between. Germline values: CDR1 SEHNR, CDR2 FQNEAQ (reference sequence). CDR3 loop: CASSLRSGSYNSPLHF. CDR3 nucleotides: TGTGCCAGCAGCTTACGTAGTGGCTCTTATAATTCACCCCTCCACTTT.

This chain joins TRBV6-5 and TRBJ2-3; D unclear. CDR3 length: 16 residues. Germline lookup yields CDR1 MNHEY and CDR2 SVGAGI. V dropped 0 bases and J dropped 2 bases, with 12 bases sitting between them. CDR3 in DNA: TGTGCCAGCAGTTACTCGGCCCACCTCCTCACAGATACGCAGTATTTT. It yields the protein CASSYSAHLLTDTQYF.

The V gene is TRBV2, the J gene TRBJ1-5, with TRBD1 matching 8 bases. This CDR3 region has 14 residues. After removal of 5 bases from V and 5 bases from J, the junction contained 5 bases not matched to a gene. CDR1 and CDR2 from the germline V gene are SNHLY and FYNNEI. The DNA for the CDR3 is TGTGCCAGCAGTTCCCGACAGGGGTATCAGCCCCAGCATTTT. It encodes CASSSRQGYQPQHF.

In DNA form, the CDR3 reads TGTGCCAGCAGTGAGCAGGGGGGGACAGGGCAGAACTATGGCTACACCTTC. Translation: CASSEQGGTGQNYGYTF. The genes are TRBV6-1 and TRBJ1-2; the match to TRBD1 covers 9 bases. Germline CDR1 is MNHNS and CDR2 is SASEGT. J lost 2 bases, V lost 3 bases, and 10 bases had no gene match. The CDR3 is made up of 17 amino acids.